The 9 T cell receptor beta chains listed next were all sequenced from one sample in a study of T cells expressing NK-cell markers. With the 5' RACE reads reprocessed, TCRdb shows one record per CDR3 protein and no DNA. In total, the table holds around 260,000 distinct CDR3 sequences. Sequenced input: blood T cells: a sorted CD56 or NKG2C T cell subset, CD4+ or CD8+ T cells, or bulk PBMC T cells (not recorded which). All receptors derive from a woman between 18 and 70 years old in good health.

The CDR3 protein is CASIQEGWGTEAFF. The rearrangement joins TRBV12-3 or TRBV12-4 to TRBJ1-1. The length of the CDR3 is 14 residues.

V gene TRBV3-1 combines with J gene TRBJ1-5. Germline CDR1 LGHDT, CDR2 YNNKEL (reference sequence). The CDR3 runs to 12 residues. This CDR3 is CASSAGKGSQHF.

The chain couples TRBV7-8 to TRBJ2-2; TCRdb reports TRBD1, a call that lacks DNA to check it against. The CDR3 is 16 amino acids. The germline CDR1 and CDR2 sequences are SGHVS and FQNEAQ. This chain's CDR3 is CASSPSGGFDTGELFF.

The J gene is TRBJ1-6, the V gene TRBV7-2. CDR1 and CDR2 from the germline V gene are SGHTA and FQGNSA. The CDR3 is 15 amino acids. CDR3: CASSLQGGFNSPLHF.

CDR3 region: CASSLNTPGKNEQFF. This chain links TRBV5-1 with TRBJ2-1; TCRdb outputs TRBD1, but without DNA this stays unchecked. CDR3 length: 15 amino acids. Germline CDR1 and CDR2: SGHRS and YFSETQ. The full variable domain, with the rest looked up from reference TRBV5-1 and TRBJ2-1, is KAGVTQTPRYLIKTRGQQVTLSCSPISGHRSVSWYQQTPGQGLQFLFEYFSETQRNKGNFPGRFSGRQFSNSRSEMNVSTLELGDSALYLCASSLNTPGKNEQFFGPGTRLTVL.

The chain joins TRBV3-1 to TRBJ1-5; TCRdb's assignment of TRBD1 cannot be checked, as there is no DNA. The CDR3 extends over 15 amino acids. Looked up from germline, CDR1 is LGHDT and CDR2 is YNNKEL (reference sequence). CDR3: CASSLGGSSNQPQHF.

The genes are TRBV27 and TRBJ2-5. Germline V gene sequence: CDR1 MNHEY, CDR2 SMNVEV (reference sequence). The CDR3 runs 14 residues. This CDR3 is CASSLSVVGETQYF.

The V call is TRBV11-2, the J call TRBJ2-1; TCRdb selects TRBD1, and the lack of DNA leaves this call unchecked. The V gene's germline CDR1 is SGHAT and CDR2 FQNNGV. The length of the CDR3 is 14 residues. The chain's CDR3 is CASTPGASYNEQFF.

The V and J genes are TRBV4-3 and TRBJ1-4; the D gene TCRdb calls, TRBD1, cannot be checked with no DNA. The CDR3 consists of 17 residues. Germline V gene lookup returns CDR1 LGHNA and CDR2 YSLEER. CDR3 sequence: CASSQATPGQINEKLFF.